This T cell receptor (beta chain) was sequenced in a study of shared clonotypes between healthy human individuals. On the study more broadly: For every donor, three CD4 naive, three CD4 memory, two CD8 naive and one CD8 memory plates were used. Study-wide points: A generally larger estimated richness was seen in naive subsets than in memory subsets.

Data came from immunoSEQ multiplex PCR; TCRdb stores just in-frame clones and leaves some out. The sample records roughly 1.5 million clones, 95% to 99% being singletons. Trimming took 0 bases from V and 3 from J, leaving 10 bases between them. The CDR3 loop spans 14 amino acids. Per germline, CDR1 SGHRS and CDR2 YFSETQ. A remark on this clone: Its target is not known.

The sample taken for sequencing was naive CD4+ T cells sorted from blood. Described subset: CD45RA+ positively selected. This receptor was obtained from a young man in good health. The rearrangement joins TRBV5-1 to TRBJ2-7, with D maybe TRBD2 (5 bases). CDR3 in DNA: TGCGCCAGCAGCTTGGGCAGACTATTCTACGAGCAGTACTTC. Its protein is CASSLGRLFYEQYF. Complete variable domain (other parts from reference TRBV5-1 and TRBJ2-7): KAGVTQTPRYLIKTRGQQVTLSCSPISGHRSVSWYQQTPGQGLQFLFEYFSETQRNKGNFPGRFSGRQFSNSRSEMNVSTLELGDSALYLCASSLGRLFYEQYFGPGTRLTVT.